This T cell receptor beta chain was obtained from a study of blood T cell repertoires in COVID-19. About the study: Nucleic acid was either cDNA or gDNA, and it came from T cells, B-cell-depleted T cells, or PBMCs.

This CDR3 region has 14 residues. V was trimmed by 5 bases and J by 7 bases, leaving 14 bases between them. The germline V gene has CDR1 SGHTA and CDR2 FQGNSA. Original processing methods: Amplification of reference gene primers was used by the study to estimate nucleated cell counts. TCRdb's copy holds only in-frame clones and misses some; the assay was immunoSEQ multiplex PCR. D and trimming were read from the DNA, whereas the V and J calls and clone size are those reported in that table. The table lists around 86,000 clones, 83% of them singletons. Source material: peripheral blood. The chain has TRBV7-2 and TRBJ1-4; a possible D gene is TRBD1 (6 bases). The sequence came from an elderly woman with acute or convalescent COVID-19. This CDR3 is CASSKGQRLEKLFF. CDR3 coding DNA: TGTGCCAGCAGCAAAGGACAGAGACTTGAAAAACTGTTTTTT.